This is a list of T cell receptor beta chains from one sample in a study of shared clonotypes between healthy human individuals. Clones were read by immunoSEQ multiplex PCR, and TCRdb kept only the in-frame ones, dropping some. This sample has fewer than 850,000 clones, with roughly 78% found just once. Sequenced material: memory CD4+ T cells sorted from blood. The receptors here all came from a woman aged 25 to 45 in good health. The CDR3 runs from the conserved cysteine through the conserved F or W. Fields, in order: D gene, J gene, clone size, V gene, CDR3 DNA, CDR3 protein. D genes are given only for firm matches. Clone size is stated in some rows and not others, as once, few, many or a class when expanded.

NA,TRBJ1-2,few,TRBV28,TGTGCCAGCAGTTTTAGCAGGAACTATGGCTACACCTTC,CASSFSRNYGYTF
TRBD1,TRBJ2-6,once,TRBV27,TGTGCCAGCAGTTTATACACAGGGGGGACCAACGTCCTGACTTTC,CASSLYTGGTNVLTF
NA,TRBJ2-1,NA,TRBV5-1,TGCGCCAGCAGCCCCGAGGGAGGGGGTGAGCAGTTCTTC,CASSPEGGGEQFF
NA,TRBJ1-2,NA,TRBV27,TGTGCCAGCAGTTTATCCCCCTCACGGGGTTCTAACTATGGCTACACCTTC,CASSLSPSRGSNYGYTF
TRBD1,TRBJ2-7,NA,TRBV11-3,TGTGCCAGCAGTTCAGACAGGGGGACTTTCTACGAGCAGTACTTC,CASSSDRGTFYEQYF
NA,TRBJ1-2,few,TRBV6-1,TGTGCCAGCAGTGCCTACGTGTATGGCTACACCTTC,CASSAYVYGYTF
NA,TRBJ2-5,NA,TRBV7-9,TGTGCCAGCAGCTTACGTCTGGGGGACCAAGAGACCCAGTACTTC,CASSLRLGDQETQYF
TRBD2,TRBJ2-1,many,TRBV6-1,TGTGCCAGCAGTCTTCGACTAGCGGGAGCACCTGAGCAGTTCTTC,CASSLRLAGAPEQFF
NA,TRBJ2-2,NA,TRBV5-1,TGCGCCAGCAGCTTGGCAACAGGGCGGGCCGGGGAGCTGTTTTTT,CASSLATGRAGELFF
TRBD2,TRBJ2-7,once,TRBV18,TGTGCCAGCTCACCTCCCTCCTTGGGACTAGCCCCCGAGCAGTACTTC,CASSPPSLGLAPEQYF
NA,TRBJ1-1,NA,TRBV2,TGTGCCAGCAAGGTTCATGAGGAGGGCCCTGAAGCTTTCTTT,CASKVHEEGPEAFF
TRBD1,TRBJ2-7,NA,TRBV27,TGTGCCAGCAGCTCAATGGACAGGGCTTACGAGCAGTACTTC,CASSSMDRAYEQYF
NA,TRBJ1-1,NA,TRBV18,TGTGCCAGCTCACCAATAGGTCCATTAGGGATTTGGGTCGCTTTCTTT,CASSPIGPLGIWVAFF
TRBD2,TRBJ2-1,many,TRBV19,TGTGCCAGTAGTATAGGGGACGGGACTAAAGGAGAGCAGTTCTTC,CASSIGDGTKGEQFF
TRBD1,TRBJ2-1,NA,TRBV7-9,TGTGCCAGCAGCTATGACAGGGTCCCCTACAATGAGCAGTTCTTC,CASSYDRVPYNEQFF
TRBD2,TRBJ2-1,NA,TRBV7-9,TGTGCCAGCAGTCGAGGACTAGCGGGAGGATCTAGCGATGAGCAGTTCTTC,CASSRGLAGGSSDEQFF
TRBD2,TRBJ2-7,NA,TRBV6-5,TGTGCCAGCAGCATGGGACTAGCGGTGTACGAGCAGTACTTC,CASSMGLAVYEQYF
NA,TRBJ2-5,many,TRBV30,TGTGCCTGGGGGGGACCTTGGGCAGAGACCCAGTACTTC,CAWGGPWAETQYF
NA,TRBJ2-1,NA,TRBV27,TGTGCCAGCAGTTTATTGGGGGAGTCCTACAATGAGCAGTTCTTC,CASSLLGESYNEQFF
TRBD1,TRBJ1-2,NA,TRBV28,TGTGCCAGCAGTCCCCCGGCAGGGGGCTTGTATGGCTACACCTTC,CASSPPAGGLYGYTF
NA,TRBJ1-1,NA,TRBV11-2,TGTGCCAGCGGACCCGTAGAGACTGAAGCTTTCTTT,CASGPVETEAFF
NA,TRBJ1-1,few,TRBV18,TGTGCCAGCTCCCCGTCCCTGAACACTGAAGCTTTCTTT,CASSPSLNTEAFF
NA,TRBJ2-1,NA,TRBV10-3,TGTGCCATCAGTGAGAGGGGGGGACCCTACAATGAGCAGTTCTTC,CAISERGGPYNEQFF
TRBD2,TRBJ2-5,few,TRBV10-2,TGCGCCAGCGCCAAAGCGGGGGCTCAAGAGACCCAGTACTTC,CASAKAGAQETQYF
TRBD1,TRBJ2-2,few,TRBV5-1,TGCGCCAGCAGCTGGGGACAGCAGGCTGGGGAGCTGTTTTTT,CASSWGQQAGELFF
TRBD1,TRBJ2-3,NA,TRBV18,TGTGCCAGCTCACAACGGACAGGGGTTAGCACAGATACGCAGTATTTT,CASSQRTGVSTDTQYF
TRBD1,TRBJ1-1,NA,TRBV5-6,TGTGCCAGCAGCTTCAGACAGGGGGCAGGGAACACTGAAGCTTTCTTT,CASSFRQGAGNTEAFF
TRBD2,TRBJ2-1,NA,TRBV7-2,TGTGCCAGCAGCGCCAACGCTCTAGCGGACAATGAGCAGTTCTTC,CASSANALADNEQFF
NA,TRBJ1-2,NA,TRBV7-2,TGTGCCAGCAGCCCCTACGTCGATAAGAATGGCTACACCTTC,CASSPYVDKNGYTF
NA,TRBJ1-4,NA,TRBV6-5,TGTGCCAGCAGCGGACGGATCCATAATGAAAAACTGTTTTTT,CASSGRIHNEKLFF
TRBD1,TRBJ1-2,once,TRBV19,TGTGCCCAGGGACAGGGTCTACTCTTCGCTAACTATGGCTACACCTTC,CAQGQGLLFANYGYTF
NA,TRBJ2-2,NA,TRBV27,TGTGCCAGCAGTTTGAGCAGGAACACCGGGGAGCTGTTTTTT,CASSLSRNTGELFF
TRBD1,TRBJ2-7,NA,TRBV29-1,TGCAGCGTCCTCGAAGGACAGGGCCCCTCCTACGAGCAGTACTTC,CSVLEGQGPSYEQYF
NA,TRBJ2-7,NA,TRBV25-1,TGTGCCAGCAGTCGAGGGAGGGAGCAGTACTTC,CASSRGREQYF
TRBD1,TRBJ1-4,NA,TRBV9,TGTGCCAGCAGCGCCCTCGGGACAGGGATTGAAAAACTGTTTTTT,CASSALGTGIEKLFF
NA,TRBJ2-2,NA,TRBV7-7,TGTGCCAGCAGCCCTGGGCCTGAAAACACCGGGGAGCTGTTTTTT,CASSPGPENTGELFF
TRBD1,TRBJ2-5,NA,TRBV7-2,TGTGCCAGCAGATTAGGGACAGCACACCAAGAGACCCAGTACTTC,CASRLGTAHQETQYF